This T cell receptor (beta chain) comes out of a study of shared clonotypes between healthy human individuals. With 0 bases removed from V and 3 bases from J, the gap between germline ends came to 5 bases. Germline CDR1 and CDR2: LNHDA and SQIVND (reference sequence). The CDR3 consists of 13 residues. Clones were read by immunoSEQ multiplex PCR, and TCRdb kept only the in-frame ones, dropping some. The sample consists of about 490,000 clones, approximately 80% of them appearing once. To note about this clone: In the same sample, other DNA sequences code for this CDR3.

Donors had no recently reported acute infections or vaccinations and were HIV-negative. For genomic DNA, unsorted samples relied on tens of millions of PBMCs. The receptor was derived from a woman in her thirties or forties in good health. Some clones in this sample may be carry-over from other donors' samples. This sequence joins TRBV19 and TRBJ2-5; no reliable D call. The sample taken for sequencing was PBMCs. DNA of the CDR3: TGTGCCAGTAGTATAGATGGCGAAGAGACCCAGTACTTC. Amino acids: CASSIDGEETQYF.